Presented here are 18 T cell receptor beta chains from one specimen sequenced in a study of Ad26.COV2.S vaccination and SARS-CoV-2 variants (dated by TCRdb to the early 2020s). Explained via the paper, the treatment or condition label denotes: 15 to 20 received Ad26.COV2.S at low or high dose, single or two shots; about 5 received placebo; per-sample allocation not given. For vaccine and placebo recipients, the sequenced repertoires came from samples collected on day 63 after the first injection. Preparation of the library involved the immunoSEQ multiplex PCR assay. TCRdb mirrors the immuneACCESS table, restricted to in-frame sequences. Some clones are absent from its copies; in checked studies, under half trace to an unresolved V gene, and the reason for the others is unknown. This sample gives some 340,000 clones in total; about 86% of them show up just once. The biggest ten clones account for approximately 2% of the sample.

The sequencing used peripheral blood, collected in a trial of Ad26.COV2.S vaccine versus placebo. The receptors stem from a person between 18 and 65 years old who received the Ad26.COV2.S COVID-19 vaccine or a placebo.

The J gene is TRBJ1-2, the V gene TRBV19; D is possibly TRBD1 (6 bases). Trimming took 1 base from V and 2 from J, leaving 17 bases between them. This CDR3 is built from 17 residues. CDR1 is LNHDA, CDR2 SQIVND, per germline (reference sequence). CDR3 amino acids: CASSIVGQWQGNYGYTF. CDR3 DNA: TGTGCCAGTAGTATAGTAGGGCAGTGGCAGGGGAACTATGGCTACACCTTC.

The genes are TRBV27 and TRBJ2-7; 8 bases agree with TRBD1. CDR1 and CDR2 from the germline V gene are MNHEY and SMNVEV (reference sequence). Trimming removed 6 bases from V and 1 base from J; junction bases left unmatched: 2. The length of the CDR3 is 13 residues. CDR3: CASRRTGSYEQYF. For the CDR3, the DNA is TGTGCCAGCAGACGGACAGGGTCCTACGAGCAGTACTTC.

V usage is TRBV29-1 and J usage is TRBJ1-5; D is perhaps TRBD1 (5 bases). The CDR3 totals 15 residues. V was cut by 4 bases and J by 4 bases, with 17 bases left in between. The germline V gene encodes CDR1 SQVTM and CDR2 ANQGSEA. This chain's CDR3 is CSVGLGDSLNQPQHF. The CDR3 region has the DNA TGCAGCGTTGGTTTGGGAGACAGCTTGAATCAGCCCCAGCATTTT.

About this clone: A read error may account for a junction end that differs from germline. The rearrangement joins TRBV7-7 to TRBJ2-3, with TRBD2 matching 9 bases. This CDR3 spans 16 amino acids. CDR1 is SSHAT, CDR2 FNYEAQ, per germline (reference sequence). CDR3 in DNA: TGTGCTAGCAGCCCGCAAGCGGGGGGCCTCACAGATACGCAGTATTTT. Amino acids: CASSPQAGGLTDTQYF.

The rearrangement joins TRBV19 to TRBJ1-1; D unclear. The CDR3 loop spans 15 amino acids. In germline, CDR1 is LNHDA, CDR2 SQIVND (reference sequence). Trimming shortened V by 6 bases and J by 1 base, and 15 bases separated the two germline ends. The CDR3: CASSAPRQRNTEAFF. CDR3 DNA sequence: TGTGCCAGTAGCGCTCCACGTCAAAGGAACACTGAAGCTTTCTTT. Together with reference TRBV19 and TRBJ1-1, the CDR3 gives the full variable domain: DGGITQSPKYLFRKEGQNVTLSCEQNLNHDAMYWYRQDPGQGLRLIYYSQIVNDFQKGDIAEGYSVSREKKESFPLTVTSAQKNPTAFYLCASSAPRQRNTEAFFGQGTRLTVV.

The J gene is TRBJ1-1, the V gene TRBV3-1 (or the pseudogene TRBV3-2), with D hard to call. This CDR3 contains 13 residues. V gave up 0 bases and J gave up 3 bases, with 5 bases separating them. Germline-derived CDR1 and CDR2 are LGHDT and YNNKEL (reference sequence). This chain's CDR3 is CASSQEGYTEAFF. CDR3 DNA: TGTGCCAGCAGCCAAGAGGGATACACTGAAGCTTTCTTT.

The chain carries TRBV27 and TRBJ1-1; 8 nucleotides agree with TRBD1. The CDR3 has 16 amino acids. The V gene end was trimmed by 5 bases and the J gene end by 0 bases; junction bases not matched to a gene: 8. The germline V gene encodes CDR1 MNHEY and CDR2 SMNVEV (reference sequence). This chain's CDR3 is CASSQRGGQVNTEAFF. The CDR3 nucleotides read TGTGCCAGCAGTCAAAGGGGGGGACAGGTGAACACTGAAGCTTTCTTT.

The V and J genes are TRBV19 and TRBJ1-2; TRBD1 might be the D (5 bases). From germline, CDR1 is LNHDA and CDR2 SQIVND (reference sequence). V lost 8 bases, J lost 4 bases, and 17 bases lay in between. The CDR3 is made up of 14 amino acids. The DNA for the CDR3 is TGTGCCAGTGGAGCGGGTGGGACCCCCTATGGCTACACCTTC. This gives the protein CASGAGGTPYGYTF.

This chain connects TRBV27 to TRBJ1-1; the match to TRBD1 covers 7 bases. After removal of 3 bases from V and 4 bases from J, the junction contained 5 bases not matched to a gene. The V gene's germline CDR1 is MNHEY and CDR2 SMNVEV (reference sequence). The CDR3 totals 14 residues. CDR3 nucleotides: TGTGCCAGCAGTTTCCACAGGGGAGGCACTGAAGCTTTCTTT. It yields the protein CASSFHRGGTEAFF.

This rearrangement joins TRBV10-3 to TRBJ2-2, with TRBD2 as a possible D gene (7 bases). Germline V gives CDR1 ENHRY, CDR2 SYGVKD. This CDR3 contains 16 residues. The V and J ends lost 6 bases and 4 bases respectively, with 18 bases between them. This CDR3 reads CAISTQGGVGTGELFF. In DNA, the CDR3 is TGTGCCATCAGCACTCAAGGGGGGGTAGGCACCGGGGAGCTGTTTTTT.

The J gene is TRBJ2-3, the V gene TRBV9; D is perhaps TRBD2 (7 bases). The CDR3 is made up of 17 amino acids. Deletions cut 1 base from V and 0 bases from J, with 15 bases between. Germline loops: CDR1 SGDLS, CDR2 YYNGEE. The CDR3 here is CASSVLGGGRSTDTQYF. The DNA for the CDR3 is TGTGCCAGCAGCGTATTAGGCGGGGGCCGTAGCACAGATACGCAGTATTTT.

The chain is built from TRBV5-1 and TRBJ2-5; 14 bases are shared with TRBD2. Germline V CDR1 and CDR2: SGHRS, YFSETQ. Trimming cost V 4 bases and J 1 base; bases outside gene matches: 6. This CDR3 spans 17 amino acids. The CDR3 DNA reads as TGCGCCAGCAGCCCCGGGACTAGCGGGGGTCCCCAAGAGACCCAGTACTTC. It codes for CASSPGTSGGPQETQYF.

The gene calls are TRBV2 and TRBJ1-1; the D gene is possibly TRBD1 (6 bases). The length of the CDR3 is 14 residues. Germline V gene lookup returns CDR1 SNHLY and CDR2 FYNNEI. V dropped 10 bases and J dropped 5 bases, with 20 bases sitting between them. CDR3 nucleotide sequence: TGTGCCACCAACCGCATAGGGGGGAGGACTGAAGCTTTCTTT. Its translation: CATNRIGGRTEAFF.

V is TRBV2 and J is TRBJ1-2; D is unclear. This CDR3 region has 12 residues. The ends were cut back, 4 bases at V and 7 bases at J, with 10 bases in the middle. CDR1 SNHLY and CDR2 FYNNEI come from the germline V gene. This CDR3 reads CASSVLSAGYTF. In DNA, the CDR3 is TGTGCCAGCAGTGTTCTGAGCGCTGGCTACACCTTC.

The V gene is TRBV9, the J gene TRBJ2-3; 11 bases align to TRBD2. The CDR3 totals 16 residues. Germline CDR1 is SGDLS and CDR2 is YYNGEE. Trimming took 3 bases from V and 2 from J; bases not matched to a gene: 5. The CDR3 loop reads CASSGVSGGATDTQYF. CDR3 nucleotides: TGTGCCAGCAGCGGGGTTAGCGGGGGGGCCACAGATACGCAGTATTTT.

The V call is TRBV7-8, the J call TRBJ1-3; 8 bases fit TRBD1. Per the germline V gene, CDR1 is SGHVS and CDR2 is FQNEAQ. V trimming: 2 bases; J trimming: 0 bases; junction bases outside the gene matches: 3. The CDR3 loop spans 16 amino acids. As DNA, the CDR3 is TGTGCCAGCAGCTTATCAGGGGGCAACTCTGGAAACACCATATATTTT. This sequence encodes CASSLSGGNSGNTIYF.

The V call is TRBV19, the J call TRBJ2-3; 7 positions agree with TRBD1. CDR1 is LNHDA and CDR2 is SQIVND in the germline V gene (reference sequence). After removal of 5 bases from V and 5 bases from J, the junction contained 13 bases not matched to a gene. This CDR3 region has 16 residues. For the CDR3, the DNA is TGTGCCAGTAGTCAGGGGGTACAGGGTAGAGGAGATACGCAGTATTTT. Its protein product is CASSQGVQGRGDTQYF.

The DNA for the CDR3 is TGTGCCAGCAGCCTTCGCGGGGGGGAGACCCAGTACTTC. Translation: CASSLRGGETQYF. J is TRBJ2-5 and V is TRBV3-1 (or the pseudogene TRBV3-2); 8 bases are shared with TRBD2. Trimming at V came to 4 bases and at J to 5 bases, leaving 3 bases not matched to a gene. The CDR3 contains 13 residues. CDR1 is LGHDT, CDR2 YNNKEL, per germline (reference sequence).